These 17 T cell receptor beta chains were sequenced from one sample in a study of blood T cell repertoires in COVID-19. Clones were read by immunoSEQ multiplex PCR, and TCRdb kept only the in-frame ones, dropping some. Of tens of thousands of clones listed, 84% are singletons. Sequences were obtained from peripheral blood. Source of these receptors: a man aged 60-69 years with COVID-19, enrolled during active disease.

The chain has TRBV24-1 and TRBJ1-2, with D possibly matching TRBD1 (5 bases). The CDR3 runs 14 residues. CDR1 is KGHDR, CDR2 SFDVKD, per germline. Trimming cost V 4 bases and J 2 bases, with 10 bases left between them. CDR3 nucleotides: TGTGCCACCAGTGACATCCGACAGAACTATGGCTACACCTTC. Amino acid sequence: CATSDIRQNYGYTF.

The V call is TRBV6-5, the J call TRBJ1-2; D is ambiguous. Trimming pared 2 bases from V and 6 bases from J, leaving 19 bases between. This CDR3 is built from 16 residues. Germline lookup yields CDR1 MNHEY and CDR2 SVGAGI. CDR3 in amino acids: CASSYDPSGLVDGYTF. The CDR3 bases are TGTGCCAGCAGTTACGACCCCTCGGGGTTAGTGGATGGCTACACCTTC.

This chain joins TRBV9 and TRBJ1-3; D ambiguous. The CDR3 is made up of 12 amino acids. Germline V gene sequence: CDR1 SGDLS, CDR2 YYNGEE. V shed 3 bases and J shed 4 bases, with 5 bases lying between them. CDR3 in amino acids: CASSAEGNTIYF. CDR3 nucleotides: TGTGCCAGCAGCGCCGAGGGAAACACCATATATTTT.

This chain links TRBV28 with TRBJ1-2; tentatively, D is TRBD1 (6 bases). Trimming pared 5 bases from V and 4 bases from J, leaving 20 bases between. CDR1 MDHEN and CDR2 SYDVKM come from the germline V gene. This CDR3 is built from 16 residues. The CDR3: CASSTLNGGAGYGYTF. CDR3 DNA sequence: TGTGCCAGCAGTACACTGAATGGGGGGGCAGGCTATGGCTACACCTTC.

This chain uses TRBV9 with TRBJ2-1; no clear D gene. The CDR3 is 13 amino acids. V gave up 2 bases and J gave up 3 bases, with 6 bases separating them. Germline lookup yields CDR1 SGDLS and CDR2 YYNGEE. The CDR3 loop is CASSVSNYNEQFF. CDR3 coding DNA: TGTGCCAGCAGCGTTTCAAACTACAATGAGCAGTTCTTC.

The rearrangement joins TRBV9 to TRBJ2-3; tentative D call: TRBD1 (6 bases). From germline, CDR1 is SGDLS and CDR2 YYNGEE. The CDR3 totals 16 residues. V shed 2 bases and J shed 4 bases, with 17 bases lying between them. The CDR3: CASSVVGGQASDTQYF. For the CDR3, the DNA is TGTGCCAGCAGCGTTGTAGGGGGACAAGCTTCAGATACGCAGTATTTT.

The gene calls are TRBV4-2 and TRBJ1-3, with TRBD1 matching 7 bases. After removal of 2 bases from V and 2 bases from J, the junction contained 3 bases not matched to a gene. The CDR3 runs 15 residues. Germline V gene sequence: CDR1 LGHNA, CDR2 YNFKEQ. The CDR3, as DNA: TGTGCCAGCAGCCAACCGGGGACAGCTGGAAACACCATATATTTT. It encodes CASSQPGTAGNTIYF.

This chain connects TRBV7-9 to TRBJ1-4, with TRBD1 as a possible D gene (6 bases). V lost 5 bases and J lost 5, with 12 bases in between. The length of the CDR3 is 14 residues. The germline CDR1 and CDR2 sequences are SEHNR and FQNEAQ (reference sequence). The CDR3 bases are TGTGCCAGCAGCCCCAGACAGGAGAATGAAAAACTGTTTTTT. It translates to CASSPRQENEKLFF.

This clone was observed a single time. The chain employs TRBV11-2 and TRBJ2-1; 7 bases fit TRBD1. The CDR3 runs to 13 residues. Germline V CDR1 and CDR2: SGHAT, FQNNGV. J lost 9 bases, V lost 5 bases, and 7 bases had no gene match. The CDR3 sequence: CASSTRQGAEQFF. CDR3 nucleotide sequence: TGTGCCAGCAGCACCCGACAGGGTGCTGAGCAGTTCTTC.

The V gene is TRBV7-3, the J gene TRBJ2-5; D is possibly TRBD1 (6 bases). Between the trimmed V and J ends, which lost 4 bases and 1 base, there was a span of 13 bases. The V gene's germline CDR1 is SGHTA and CDR2 FQGTGA. The CDR3 is 15 amino acids. The CDR3 DNA reads TGTGCCAGCAGCTCCCAGGGGCAGTTCCAAGAGACCCAGTACTTC. Protein: CASSSQGQFQETQYF.

The chain employs TRBV19 and TRBJ1-6; possible D gene TRBD1, 6 bases. Germline CDR1 reads LNHDA; CDR2 reads SQIVND (reference sequence). V was pared by 7 bases and J by 3 bases, with 13 bases between. CDR3 length: 15 residues. CDR3 in DNA: TGTGCCAGTATGACCCGGGACAACTATAATTCACCCCTCCACTTT. Its protein is CASMTRDNYNSPLHF.

This clone is a singleton in its sample. Other DNA sequences in this sample translate to the same CDR3. The J gene is TRBJ2-1, the V gene TRBV7-3; the D gene is possibly TRBD1 (6 bases). The germline V and J ends were trimmed by 0 bases and 8 bases, with 8 bases remaining between them. Germline lookup yields CDR1 SGHTA and CDR2 FQGTGA. This CDR3 comprises 13 residues. The CDR3 loop is CASSLTAGDEQFF. The CDR3 coding sequence is TGTGCCAGCAGCTTAACGGCAGGGGATGAGCAGTTCTTC.

The chain joins TRBV4-1 to TRBJ1-2; 7 nucleotides agree with TRBD1. This CDR3 has 18 amino acids. With 4 bases clipped from V and 4 bases from J, the junction kept 18 bases outside the gene matches. Per the germline V gene, CDR1 is MGHRA and CDR2 is YSYEKL. CDR3 DNA: TGCGCCAGCAGCCGAATCCCCGGGACAGTCTCACACCGCTATGGCTACACCTTC. Its translation: CASSRIPGTVSHRYGYTF.

The J gene is TRBJ2-5, the V gene TRBV2; 11 bases line up with TRBD2. CDR1 is SNHLY and CDR2 is FYNNEI in the germline V gene. V lost 3 bases and J lost 5; bases outside the gene matches: 11. CDR3 length equals 17 residues. CDR3 residues: CASSERLAGGSTETQYF. The CDR3 DNA reads TGTGCCAGCAGTGAGCGGCTAGCGGGAGGTAGTACGGAGACCCAGTACTTC.

The chain couples TRBV12-3 or TRBV12-4 to TRBJ2-7; TRBD1 might be the D (6 bases). The CDR3 spans 12 residues. V was pared by 3 bases and J by 5 bases, with 8 bases between. The CDR3 region is CASSFAGDEQYF. The DNA of the CDR3 is TGTGCCAGCAGTTTTGCAGGGGACGAGCAGTACTTC.

V usage is TRBV10-2 and J usage is TRBJ2-7; D gene ambiguous. CDR1 and CDR2 (germline): WSHSY, SAAADI. The V and J ends lost 10 bases and 2 bases respectively, with 18 bases between them. The CDR3 runs 14 residues. The CDR3 DNA is TGCGCCACCGGATTACAGAGAGACGCCTACGAGCAGTACTTC. The encoded protein is CATGLQRDAYEQYF.

The chain combines TRBV28 with TRBJ2-5; possible D gene TRBD2, 7 bases. In germline, CDR1 is MDHEN, CDR2 SYDVKM. The ends were cut back, 4 bases at V and 1 base at J, with 19 bases in the middle. CDR3 length: 17 amino acids. CDR3 sequence: CASSSPGGGGLQETQYF. As DNA, the CDR3 is TGTGCCAGCAGTTCTCCTGGAGGGGGGGGCCTCCAAGAGACCCAGTACTTC. Supplemented by reference TRBV28 and TRBJ2-5, the full variable domain reads DVKVTQSSRYLVKRTGEKVFLECVQDMDHENMFWYRQDPGLGLRLIYFSYDVKMKEKGDIPEGYSVSREKKERFSLILESASTNQTSMYLCASSSPGGGGLQETQYFGPGTRLLVL.